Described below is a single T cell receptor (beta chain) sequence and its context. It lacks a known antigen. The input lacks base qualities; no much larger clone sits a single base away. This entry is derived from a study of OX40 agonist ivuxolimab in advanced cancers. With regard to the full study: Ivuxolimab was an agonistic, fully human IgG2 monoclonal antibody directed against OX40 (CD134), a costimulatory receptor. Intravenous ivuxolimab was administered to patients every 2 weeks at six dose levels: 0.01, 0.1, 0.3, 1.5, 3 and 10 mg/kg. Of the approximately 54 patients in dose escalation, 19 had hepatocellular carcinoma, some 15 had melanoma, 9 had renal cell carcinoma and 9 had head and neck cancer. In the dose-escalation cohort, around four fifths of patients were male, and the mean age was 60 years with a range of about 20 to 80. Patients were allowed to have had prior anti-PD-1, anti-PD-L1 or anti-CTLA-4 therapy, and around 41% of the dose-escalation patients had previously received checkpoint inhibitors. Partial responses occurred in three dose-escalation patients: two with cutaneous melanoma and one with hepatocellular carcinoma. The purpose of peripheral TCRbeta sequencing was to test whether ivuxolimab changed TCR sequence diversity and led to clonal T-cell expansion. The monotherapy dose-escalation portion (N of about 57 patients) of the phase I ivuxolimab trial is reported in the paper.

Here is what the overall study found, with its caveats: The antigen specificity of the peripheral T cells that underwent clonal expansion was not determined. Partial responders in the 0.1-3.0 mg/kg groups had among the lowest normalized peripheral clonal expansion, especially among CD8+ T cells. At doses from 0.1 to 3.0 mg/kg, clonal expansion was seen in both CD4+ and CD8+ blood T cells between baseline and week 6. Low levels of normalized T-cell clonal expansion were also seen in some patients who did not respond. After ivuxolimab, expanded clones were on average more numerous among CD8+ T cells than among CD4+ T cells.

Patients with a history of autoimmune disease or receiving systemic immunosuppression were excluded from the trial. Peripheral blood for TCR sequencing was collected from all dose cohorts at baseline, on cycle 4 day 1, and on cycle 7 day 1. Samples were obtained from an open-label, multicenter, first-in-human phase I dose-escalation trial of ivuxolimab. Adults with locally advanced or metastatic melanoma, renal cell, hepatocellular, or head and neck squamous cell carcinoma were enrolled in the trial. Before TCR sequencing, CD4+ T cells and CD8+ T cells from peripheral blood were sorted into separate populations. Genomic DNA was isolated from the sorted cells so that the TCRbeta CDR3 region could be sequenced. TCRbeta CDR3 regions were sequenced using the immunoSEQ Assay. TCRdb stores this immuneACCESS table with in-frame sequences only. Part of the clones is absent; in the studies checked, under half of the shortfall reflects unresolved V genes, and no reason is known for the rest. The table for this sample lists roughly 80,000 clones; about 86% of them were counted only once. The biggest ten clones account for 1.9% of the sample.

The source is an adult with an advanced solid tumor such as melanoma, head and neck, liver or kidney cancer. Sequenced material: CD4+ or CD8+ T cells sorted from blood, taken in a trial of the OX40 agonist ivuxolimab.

The CDR3 reads as follows: CASSGGLTSSYEQYF. DNA sequence: TGCGCCAGCAGTGGAGGCCTTACGAGCTCCTACGAGCAGTACTTC. The chain is assembled from TRBV23-1 and TRBJ2-7; the best D guess is TRBD2, with 5 bases matching. TRBV23-1 is placed among ORFs of uncertain function. Its CDR3 holds 15 amino acids, cysteine through phenylalanine. The kept DNA is CDR3 alone, 45 bases in frame from the first base. V and J are truncated by 5 bases and 0 bases respectively, leaving an intervening sequence of 14 bases.